This T cell receptor beta chain was sequenced in a study of T cells expressing NK-cell markers. Study context: Seven donors tested HCMV-seropositive and one tested seronegative among the eight sequenced. Study-wide findings and caveats: Researchers report these clonotypes also headed the CD3+CD56-NKG2C+ fraction in a few donors. CD8+ T cells in six or seven donors included dominant NKG2C+ clonotypes at about 1.0-7.5%.

One entry per CDR3 protein, without DNA, is what TCRdb gives after re-calling the 5' RACE reads. The sample has about 460,000 distinct CDR3 sequences; the top ten hold roughly 1.4%. Looked up from germline, CDR1 is KGHDR and CDR2 is SFDVKD. The CDR3 is 16 residues long. In regard to this clonotype: Its antigen is unidentified.

Input material: blood T cells: a sorted CD56 or NKG2C T cell subset, CD4+ or CD8+ T cells, or bulk PBMC T cells (not recorded which). The J gene is TRBJ2-3, the V gene TRBV24-1; TCRdb outputs TRBD1, but without DNA this stays unchecked. The sequence derives from a woman in her forties or fifties in good health. The CDR3 sequence is CATSETVLGLTDTQYF.